Below, 19 T cell receptor beta chains from the same sample are listed, as sequenced in a study of blood T cell repertoires in COVID-19. TCRdb's table, derived via immunoSEQ multiplex PCR, lists solely in-frame clones and lacks some. The data contain about 170,000 clones, around 82% of them singletons. Source material: peripheral blood. The receptor set was obtained from a man between 65 and 79 years old with active or convalescent COVID-19.

V and J are TRBV28 and TRBJ2-7; 7 positions match TRBD1. The CDR3 runs 14 residues. CDR1 MDHEN and CDR2 SYDVKM come from the germline V gene. V was pared by 6 bases and J by 7 bases, with 12 bases of the junction left unmatched. CDR3 protein: CASRGDSARREQYF. Here the CDR3 DNA reads TGTGCCAGCAGAGGGGACAGTGCTCGACGAGAGCAGTACTTC.

The chain joins TRBV7-2 to TRBJ2-7; tentative D call: TRBD2 (6 bases). The CDR3 covers 15 residues. Per the germline V gene, CDR1 is SGHTA and CDR2 is FQGNSA. Trimming stripped 0 bases from V and 0 bases from J, with 9 bases between. In DNA form, the CDR3 reads TGTGCCAGCAGCTTAGCTCCCGGGGGCTCCTACGAGCAGTACTTC. As protein: CASSLAPGGSYEQYF.

This chain joins TRBV3-1 (or the pseudogene TRBV3-2) and TRBJ2-1; TRBD2 is a possible D gene (6 bases). The ends were cut back, 1 base at V and 2 bases at J, with 9 bases in the middle. Germline V gene sequence: CDR1 LGHDT, CDR2 YNNKEL (reference sequence). The CDR3 consists of 15 residues. The CDR3 region has the DNA TGTGCCAGCAGCCAAGCGGGAGTCCCCTACAATGAGCAGTTCTTC. Translation: CASSQAGVPYNEQFF.

The CDR3 coding sequence is TGTGCCAGCTCACCACCTCGGACAGGGTACCAAGAGACCCAGTACTTC. Its protein product is CASSPPRTGYQETQYF. V is TRBV18 and J is TRBJ2-5, with 8 bases fitting TRBD1. J lost 0 bases, V lost 0 bases, and 3 bases had no gene match. The CDR3 is made up of 16 amino acids. The germline gives CDR1 KGHSH, CDR2 LQKENI.

V usage is TRBV10-2 and J usage is TRBJ1-5; D perhaps matches TRBD1 (5 bases). CDR3 length: 14 residues. Trimming took off 2 bases at V and 7 bases at J, with 12 bases between the two ends. Looked up from germline, CDR1 is WSHSY and CDR2 is SAAADI. Here the CDR3 DNA reads TGCGCCAGCAGTGAGAGGGGTTTGGGGCAGCCCCAGCATTTT. This gives the protein CASSERGLGQPQHF.

This chain joins TRBV24-1 and TRBJ2-1, with 11 bases aligning to TRBD2. Germline V gives CDR1 KGHDR, CDR2 SFDVKD. This CDR3 is 17 amino acids long. The ends lost 4 bases at V and 9 bases at J; junction bases unmatched: 13. CDR3 residues: CATSDQLLAGETGEQFF. The CDR3 DNA reads as TGTGCCACCAGTGACCAACTACTAGCGGGAGAAACGGGTGAGCAGTTCTTC.

This clone was detected once. The CDR3 region is CASSHRTHVGSEAFF. The CDR3 region has the DNA TGTGCCAGCAGCCACCGGACACACGTCGGTTCTGAAGCTTTCTTT. V and J are TRBV7-2 and TRBJ1-1; TRBD1 is a possible D gene (5 bases). Trimming removed 5 bases from V and 6 bases from J, with 19 bases in between. The CDR3 contains 15 residues. The V gene's germline CDR1 is SGHTA and CDR2 FQGNSA. Full variable domain (rest looked up from reference TRBV7-2 and TRBJ1-1): GAGVSQSPSNKVTEKGKDVELRCDPISGHTALYWYRQSLGQGLEFLIYFQGNSAPDKSGLPSDRFSAERTGGSVSTLTIQRTQQEDSAVYLCASSHRTHVGSEAFFGQGTRLTVV.

The rearrangement joins TRBV18 to TRBJ1-3; unclear D gene. Germline loops: CDR1 KGHSH, CDR2 LQKENI. The CDR3 consists of 15 residues. Trimming left V 0 bases short and J 1 base short, with 7 bases between. DNA for the CDR3: TGTGCCAGCTCACCACCGACTGATTCTGGAAACACCATATATTTT. Encoded protein: CASSPPTDSGNTIYF.

This clone has just one count. The J gene is TRBJ1-3, the V gene TRBV29-1, with a tentative D call TRBD1 (5 bases). The CDR3 contains 13 residues. CDR1 SQVTM and CDR2 ANQGSEA come from the germline V gene. The V and J ends lost 4 bases and 4 bases respectively, with 11 bases between them. The CDR3 region has the DNA TGCAGCGTTGGGTCAGGGATCGGAAACACCATATATTTT. Its translation is CSVGSGIGNTIYF. Filled out from reference TRBV29-1 and TRBJ1-3, the complete variable domain reads SAVISQKPSRDICQRGTSLTIQCQVDSQVTMMFWYRQQPGQSLTLIATANQGSEATYESGFVIDKFPISRPNLTFSTLTVSNMSPEDSSIYLCSVGSGIGNTIYFGEGSWLTVV.

The rearrangement uses TRBV4-1 and TRBJ1-2; D not certain. The V gene lost 3 bases and the J gene lost 4 bases, with 15 bases spanning the gap. Germline V gene sequence: CDR1 MGHRA, CDR2 YSYEKL. The CDR3 runs to 15 residues. The CDR3 DNA is TGCGCCAGCAGCCACGCTTCAGAAGTTTTCTATGGCTACACCTTC. Translating gives CASSHASEVFYGYTF.

The chain employs TRBV7-2 and TRBJ1-2; D is unresolved. Trimming cost V 1 base and J 9 bases, with 15 bases left between them. The CDR3 loop spans 14 amino acids. CDR1 and CDR2 (germline): SGHTA, FQGNSA. CDR3 residues: CASSLGWADTRYTF. CDR3 bases: TGTGCCAGCAGCTTAGGTTGGGCAGACACGCGCTACACCTTC.

The V gene is TRBV11-2, the J gene TRBJ1-2, with 8 bases matching TRBD1. The length of the CDR3 is 15 residues. Germline CDR1 SGHAT, CDR2 FQNNGV. The junction had 8 bases not matched to a gene; V was cut back by 4 bases and J by 4 bases. The CDR3 reads CASSSGTGRGYGYTF. Written as DNA, the CDR3 is TGTGCCAGCAGCTCAGGGACAGGCAGGGGCTATGGCTACACCTTC.

V is TRBV19 and J is TRBJ1-2; D may be TRBD1 (6 bases). CDR3 length: 13 amino acids. Deletions cut 3 bases from V and 3 bases from J, with 8 bases between. CDR1 LNHDA and CDR2 SQIVND come from the germline V gene (reference sequence). For the CDR3, the DNA is TGTGCCAGTAGTATCCAGGGGTACTATGGCTACACCTTC. This encodes CASSIQGYYGYTF.

The chain's CDR3 is CASSQESPAATNEKLFF. CDR3 coding DNA: TGTGCCAGCAGCCAAGAGTCCCCCGCGGCAACTAATGAAAAACTGTTTTTT. V is TRBV3-1 (or the pseudogene TRBV3-2) and J is TRBJ1-4; no clear D. The length of the CDR3 is 17 residues. Germline CDR1 is LGHDT and CDR2 is YNNKEL (reference sequence). V was pared by 0 bases and J by 0 bases, with 11 bases between.

The genes are TRBV2 and TRBJ1-2; 7 bases agree with TRBD1. The J segment lost 7 bases and the V segment lost 6 bases, leaving 8 bases of the junction unmatched. CDR1 SNHLY and CDR2 FYNNEI come from the germline V gene. The CDR3 loop spans 13 amino acids. CDR3 sequence: CASRPSSGGGYTF. The CDR3 coding sequence is TGTGCCAGCAGGCCCAGCTCAGGGGGTGGCTACACCTTC.

V is TRBV9 and J is TRBJ2-7, with 8 nucleotides matching TRBD2. Germline V gene lookup returns CDR1 SGDLS and CDR2 YYNGEE. The ends lost 4 bases at V and 7 bases at J; junction bases unmatched: 13. The length of the CDR3 is 15 residues. CDR3 DNA: TGTGCCAGCAGCCCGACGGGGGGGGCCTTTTTTGAGCAGTACTTC. Translated: CASSPTGGAFFEQYF.

This clone appeared once. CDR3 coding DNA: TGTGCCAGCAGCCTCGACTGGGACTACGAAGAGACCCAGTACTTC. Amino acid sequence: CASSLDWDYEETQYF. V usage is TRBV5-4 and J usage is TRBJ2-5; 7 bases match TRBD2. The CDR3 has 15 amino acids. V dropped 4 bases and J dropped 3; count of bases not matched to a gene: 9. Per germline, CDR1 SGHNT and CDR2 YYREEE (reference sequence).

V and J are TRBV4-1 and TRBJ1-3; D not certain. Trimming removed 0 bases from V and 7 bases from J, with 13 bases in between. CDR1 is MGHRA and CDR2 is YSYEKL in the germline V gene. The CDR3 spans 15 residues. CDR3: CASSQESIGGNTIYF. DNA for the CDR3: TGCGCCAGCAGCCAAGAGTCGATCGGCGGGAACACCATATATTTT.

The chain has TRBV21-1 and TRBJ2-2; TRBD1 is taken as the D call from the table, unchecked against the DNA. TRBV21-1 is described as a pseudogene. The CDR3 length is 17 residues. CDR3 in DNA: TGTGCCAGCAGCAGTACCGGGACAGGCGCGAACACCGGGGAGCTGTTTTTT. Translated, it gives CASSSTGTGANTGELFF.